The 2 T cell receptor beta chains reported below all come from one sample, sequenced in a study of beta chain features in type 1 diabetes. The whole isolated RNA underwent reverse transcription, so sequencing captured expressed TCRB transcripts. Assay: immunoSEQ multiplex PCR; the TCRdb copy retains only in-frame clones and omits some. This sample carries about 320,000 clones, less than 15% of them seen once, and the ten largest clones take roughly 6.7%. What was sequenced was central memory CD4+ T cells from blood. The receptor source for this set is a man younger than 40 in good health.

V is TRBV5-4 and J is TRBJ1-5; no clear D. This CDR3 region has 15 residues. V lost 0 bases and J lost 4, with 11 bases in between. Germline CDR1 is SGHNT and CDR2 is YYREEE (reference sequence). The CDR3 DNA reads as TGTGCCAGCAGCTTGGCCGGCCACCCTAATCAGCCCCAGCATTTT. This translates into CASSLAGHPNQPQHF.

The gene calls are TRBV5-6 and TRBJ1-1, with D perhaps TRBD1 (6 bases). Trimming removed 2 bases at V and 6 bases at J, with 20 bases between. Germline V CDR1 and CDR2: SGHDT, YYEEEE. The CDR3 loop spans 16 amino acids. Here the CDR3 reads CASSFGRGAVSAEAFF. The CDR3 nucleotides read TGTGCCAGCAGCTTCGGACGGGGGGCTGTTTCGGCTGAAGCTTTCTTT.